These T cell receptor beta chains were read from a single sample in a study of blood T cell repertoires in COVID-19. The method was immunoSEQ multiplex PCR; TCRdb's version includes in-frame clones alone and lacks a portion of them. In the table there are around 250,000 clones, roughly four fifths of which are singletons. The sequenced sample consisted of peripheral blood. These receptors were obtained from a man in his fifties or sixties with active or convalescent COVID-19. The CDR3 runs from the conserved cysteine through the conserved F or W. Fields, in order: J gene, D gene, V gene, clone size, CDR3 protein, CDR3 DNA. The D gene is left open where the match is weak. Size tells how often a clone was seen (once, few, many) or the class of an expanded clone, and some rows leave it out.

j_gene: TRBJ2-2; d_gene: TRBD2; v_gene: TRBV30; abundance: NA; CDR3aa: CAWSVLSGGLILNTGELFF; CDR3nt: TGTGCCTGGAGTGTACTAAGCGGGGGCCTTATTCTGAACACCGGGGAGCTGTTTTTT
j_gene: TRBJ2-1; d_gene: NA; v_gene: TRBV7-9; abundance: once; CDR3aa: CASSLGSGQGNEQFF; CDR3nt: TGTGCCAGCAGCTTAGGGAGTGGGCAGGGGAATGAGCAGTTCTTC
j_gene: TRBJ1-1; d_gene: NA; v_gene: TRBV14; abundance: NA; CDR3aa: CAGERYTEAFF; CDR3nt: TGTGCCGGAGAGAGATACACTGAAGCTTTCTTT
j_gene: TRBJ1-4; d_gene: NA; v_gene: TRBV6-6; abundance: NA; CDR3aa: CASSEGREGEKLFF; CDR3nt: TGTGCCAGCAGTGAGGGTAGGGAGGGGGAAAAACTGTTTTTT
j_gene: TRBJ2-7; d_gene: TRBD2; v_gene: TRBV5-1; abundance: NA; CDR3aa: CASSFSGTNSYEQYF; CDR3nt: TGCGCCAGCAGCTTCTCCGGGACTAACTCCTACGAGCAGTACTTC
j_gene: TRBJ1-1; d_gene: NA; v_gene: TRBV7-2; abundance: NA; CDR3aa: CASSLGGGQNTEAFF; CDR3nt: TGTGCCAGCAGCTTAGGAGGAGGCCAGAACACTGAAGCTTTCTTT
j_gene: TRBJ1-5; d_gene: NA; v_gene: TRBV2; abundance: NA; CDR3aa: CASTTYSNQPQHF; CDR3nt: TGTGCCAGCACGACTTATAGCAATCAGCCCCAGCATTTT
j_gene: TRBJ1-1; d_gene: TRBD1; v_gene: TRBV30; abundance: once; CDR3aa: CAWGSDRSETEAFF; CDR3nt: TGTGCCTGGGGGTCGGACAGGTCGGAGACTGAAGCTTTCTTT
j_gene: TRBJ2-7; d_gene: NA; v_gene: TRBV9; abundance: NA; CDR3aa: CASSVNPGAYEQYF; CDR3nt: TGTGCCAGCAGCGTAAATCCAGGCGCCTACGAGCAGTACTTC
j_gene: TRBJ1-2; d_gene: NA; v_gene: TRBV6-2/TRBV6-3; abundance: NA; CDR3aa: CASSPSGIMAYGYTF; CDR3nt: TGTGCCAGCAGCCCCTCGGGGATTATGGCCTATGGCTACACCTTC
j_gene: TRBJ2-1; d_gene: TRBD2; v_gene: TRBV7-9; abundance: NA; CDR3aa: CASSKPGGHYNEQFF; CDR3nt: TGTGCCAGCAGCAAGCCGGGGGGGCATTACAATGAGCAGTTCTTC
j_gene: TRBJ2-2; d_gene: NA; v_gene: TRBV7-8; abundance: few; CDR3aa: CASSSIEVPTGELFF; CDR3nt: TGTGCCAGCAGCTCCATTGAGGTTCCCACCGGGGAGCTGTTTTTT
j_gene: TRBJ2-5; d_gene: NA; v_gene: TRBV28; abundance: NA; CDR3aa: CASSSSRRYRETQYF; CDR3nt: TGTGCCAGCAGTTCCTCCCGAAGATACAGAGAGACCCAGTACTTC
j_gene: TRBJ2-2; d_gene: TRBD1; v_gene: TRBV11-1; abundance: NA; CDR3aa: CASSPRDRMDGELFF; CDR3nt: TGTGCCAGCAGCCCCCGGGACAGGATGGACGGGGAGCTGTTTTTT
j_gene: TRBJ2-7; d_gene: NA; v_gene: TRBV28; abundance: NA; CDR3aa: CASRTRDEQYF; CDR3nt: TGTGCCAGCAGAACCCGAGACGAGCAGTACTTC
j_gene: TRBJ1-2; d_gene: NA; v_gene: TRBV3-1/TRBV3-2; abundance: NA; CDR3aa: CASSQVQYYGYTF; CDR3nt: TGTGCCAGCAGCCAAGTACAGTACTATGGCTACACCTTC
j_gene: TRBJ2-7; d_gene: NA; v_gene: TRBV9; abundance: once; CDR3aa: CASSPDFYEQYF; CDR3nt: TGTGCCAGCAGCCCCGACTTCTACGAGCAGTACTTC
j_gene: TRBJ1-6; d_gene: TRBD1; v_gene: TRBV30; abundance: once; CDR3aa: CAWSTETGKNSPLHF; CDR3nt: TGTGCCTGGAGTACGGAGACAGGGAAGAATTCACCCCTCCACTTT
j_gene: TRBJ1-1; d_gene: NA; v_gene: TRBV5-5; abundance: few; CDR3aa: CASTPTGIHTEAFF; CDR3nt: TGTGCCAGCACCCCCACAGGGATTCACACTGAAGCTTTCTTT
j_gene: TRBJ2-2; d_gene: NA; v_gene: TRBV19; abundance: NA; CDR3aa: CASSQTANTGELFF; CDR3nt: TGTGCCAGTAGTCAAACAGCGAACACCGGGGAGCTGTTTTTT
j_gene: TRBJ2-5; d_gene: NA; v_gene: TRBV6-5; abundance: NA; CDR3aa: CASRPRRSQETQYF; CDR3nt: TGTGCCAGCAGACCTAGAAGAAGCCAAGAGACCCAGTACTTC
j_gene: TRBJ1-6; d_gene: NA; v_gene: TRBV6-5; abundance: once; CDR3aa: CASNGGSYNSPLHF; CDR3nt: TGTGCCAGCAACGGGGGGTCCTATAATTCACCCCTCCACTTT
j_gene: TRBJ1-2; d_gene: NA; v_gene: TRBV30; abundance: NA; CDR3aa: CACLRGRRHGYTF; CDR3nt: TGTGCCTGCCTTAGGGGGAGAAGGCATGGCTACACCTTC
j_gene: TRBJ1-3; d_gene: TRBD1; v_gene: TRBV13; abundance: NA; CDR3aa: CASSHRQGLSLFTANGNTIYF; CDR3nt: TGTGCCAGCAGCCACCGACAGGGTCTGTCCCTATTTACGGCGAATGGAAACACCATATATTTT
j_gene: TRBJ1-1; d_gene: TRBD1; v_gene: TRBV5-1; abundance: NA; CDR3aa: CASSSLGTGDNEAFF; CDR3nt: TGCGCCAGCAGCTCCCTTGGGACAGGGGACAATGAAGCTTTCTTT
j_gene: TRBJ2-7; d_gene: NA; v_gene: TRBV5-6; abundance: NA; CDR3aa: CASSLTGISYEQYF; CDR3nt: TGTGCCAGCAGCTTGACAGGGATCTCCTACGAGCAGTACTTC
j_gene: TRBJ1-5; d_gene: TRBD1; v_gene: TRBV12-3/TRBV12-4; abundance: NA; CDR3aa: CASSRQGDQPQHF; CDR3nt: TGTGCCAGCAGTCGACAGGGGGATCAGCCCCAGCATTTT
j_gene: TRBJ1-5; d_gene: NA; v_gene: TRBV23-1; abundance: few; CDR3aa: CASTRAGSQPQHF; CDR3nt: TGCGCCAGCACCCGGGCAGGGTCCCAGCCCCAGCATTTT
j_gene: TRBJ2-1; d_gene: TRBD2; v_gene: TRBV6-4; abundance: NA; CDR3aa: CASSRDYNSYNEQFF; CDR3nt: TGTGCCAGCAGCAGGGACTACAACTCCTACAATGAGCAGTTCTTC
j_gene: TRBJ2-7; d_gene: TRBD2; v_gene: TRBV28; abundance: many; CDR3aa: CASSSPMGGSSYEQYF; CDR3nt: TGTGCCAGCAGTTCCCCCATGGGGGGGAGCTCCTACGAGCAGTACTTC
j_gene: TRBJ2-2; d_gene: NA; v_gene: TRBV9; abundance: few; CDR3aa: CASSADSYTGELFF; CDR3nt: TGTGCCAGCAGCGCGGACAGTTACACCGGGGAGCTGTTTTTT
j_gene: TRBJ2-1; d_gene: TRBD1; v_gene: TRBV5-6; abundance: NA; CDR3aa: CASSLRSGTGVGNEQFF; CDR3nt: TGTGCCAGCAGCTTGAGAAGCGGGACAGGGGTAGGAAATGAGCAGTTCTTC